This T cell receptor (beta chain) came from a study of T cells in Graves' hyperthyroidism and ophthalmopathy. On the study more broadly: At initial diagnosis, before any treatment had begun, peripheral blood was obtained. Study-level results: The model made its ophthalmopathy prediction, and onset followed a median 6.5 months later. Blood also carried most thyroid clonotypes expanded above 0.001.

Germline assignment: CDR1 WSHSY and CDR2 SAAADI. The J segment lost 0 bases and the V segment lost 2 bases, leaving 3 bases of the junction unmatched. This CDR3 spans 17 amino acids. Together with thyroid ultrasound, orbital computed tomography, serum thyroxine and TRAb, clinical symptoms were used for diagnoses. Notes on this clonotype: The target antigen is unknown.

RNA transcripts yielded amplified TCR beta CDR3 regions. An initial round of RT-PCR targeting the TCR CDR3 relied on the HTBI primer set. A single record per CDR3 protein comes from TCRdb applying MiXCR to the multiplex PCR reads. Altogether about 350,000 distinct CDR3 sequences are present, around 13% being singletons, with the ten largest covering 20% to 25%. The chain links TRBV10-2 to TRBJ2-6, with TRBD1 matching over 8 bases. The receptor was isolated from a woman under 40 with Graves' hyperthyroidism. The sequencing input was blood. The CDR3 DNA sequence: TGCGCCAGCAGTGAGGGACAGGGCCCCTCTGGGGCCAACGTCCTGACTTTC. It is translated as CASSEGQGPSGANVLTF.